These 18 T cell receptor beta chains originate from one sample sequenced in a study of human thymus T cells (dated by TCRdb to about 2020). Thymus tissue was collected as surgical resects that were removed during corrective cardiac surgery. The receptor library was made with the immunoSEQ multiplex PCR assay. This immuneACCESS table, as held by TCRdb, lists in-frame sequences with V and J called but not all clones. Of the missing ones, under half trace to an unresolved V gene in checked studies; the others have no known cause. Within this sample are roughly 130,000 clones, with around 94% of them counted one time only. The ten top clones hold around 0.025% of the sample. Sequencing used thymus tissue. The receptors originated from a boy under two years old with a congenital heart defect but otherwise immunologically healthy.

The rearrangement uses TRBV5-5 and TRBJ2-5; 10 bases agree with TRBD2. V was pared by 3 bases and J by 1 base, with 3 bases of the junction left unmatched. The CDR3 consists of 15 residues. CDR1 is SGHKS, CDR2 YYEKEE, per germline (reference sequence). CDR3 sequence reads: CASSCSGGIQETQYF. The CDR3 DNA is TGTGCCAGCAGCTGTAGCGGGGGGATCCAAGAGACCCAGTACTTC.

The chain carries TRBV7-9 and TRBJ1-4; D perhaps matches TRBD1 (6 bases). V shed 4 bases and J shed 3 bases, with 15 bases lying between them. This CDR3 comprises 16 residues. Germline CDR1 reads SEHNR; CDR2 reads FQNEAQ (reference sequence). The chain's CDR3 is CASSWGGGPANEKLFF. The CDR3, as DNA: TGTGCCAGCAGCTGGGGCGGGGGCCCAGCTAATGAAAAACTGTTTTTT. Full variable domain (outside the CDR3, taken from reference TRBV7-9 and TRBJ1-4): DTGVSQNPRHKITKRGQNVTFRCDPISEHNRLYWYRQTLGQGPEFLTYFQNEAQLEKSRLLSDRFSAERPKGSFSTLEIQRTEQGDSAMYLCASSWGGGPANEKLFFGSGTQLSVL.

This clone was observed once. V is TRBV5-1 and J is TRBJ1-6, with 7 bases lining up with TRBD1. The length of the CDR3 is 15 residues. Germline assignment: CDR1 SGHRS and CDR2 YFSETQ. J lost 6 bases, V lost 4 bases, and 7 bases had no gene match. CDR3 loop: CASSTRGAGNSPLHF. The DNA of the CDR3 is TGCGCCAGCAGCACCAGGGGGGCAGGTAATTCACCCCTCCACTTT.

This chain connects TRBV30 to TRBJ1-4; 8 positions match TRBD1. After removal of 0 bases from V and 8 bases from J, the junction contained 14 bases not matched to a gene. Per germline, CDR1 GTSNPN and CDR2 SVGIG (reference sequence). CDR3 length equals 17 residues. The CDR3 protein is CAWSVPPSGQGYEKLFF. DNA of the CDR3: TGTGCCTGGAGTGTACCCCCATCAGGACAGGGCTACGAAAAACTGTTTTTT.

The chain has TRBV7-9 and TRBJ2-7; D is possibly TRBD1 (6 bases). The CDR3 contains 13 residues. V was shortened by 3 bases and J by 6 bases, with 12 bases between the two germline ends. Germline CDR1 is SEHNR and CDR2 is FQNEAQ (reference sequence). CDR3 DNA sequence: TGTGCCAGCAGCTTTACAGGGCCAGGCGAGCAGTACTTC. Encoded protein: CASSFTGPGEQYF.

The chain uses TRBV4-1 and TRBJ1-5; possible D gene TRBD1, 5 bases. This CDR3 contains 17 residues. Germline CDR1 and CDR2: MGHRA and YSYEKL. The V gene lost 0 bases and the J gene lost 5 bases, with 17 bases spanning the gap. The CDR3 DNA is TGCGCCAGCAGCCAAGATCGATTAAGGGGCCTCGATCAGCCCCAGCATTTT. As protein: CASSQDRLRGLDQPQHF.

This clone came up once. V is TRBV6-5 and J is TRBJ2-5, with TRBD2 matching over 11 bases. Germline-derived CDR1 and CDR2 are MNHEY and SVGAGI. This CDR3 is built from 16 residues. Germline trimming cut 4 bases from V and 7 bases from J; bases unmatched to any gene: 11. CDR3 amino acids: CASSSTSTSGGTTQYF. CDR3 nucleotide sequence: TGTGCCAGCAGTTCTACCTCTACTAGCGGGGGCACGACCCAGTACTTC.

V is TRBV7-9 and J is TRBJ2-4; 10 bases map to TRBD1. CDR1 and CDR2 (germline): SEHNR, FQNEAQ (reference sequence). The CDR3 consists of 17 residues. The V gene end was trimmed by 5 bases and the J gene end by 2 bases; junction bases not matched to a gene: 9. The CDR3, as DNA: TGTGCCAGCAGCACGTCCGGGACAGGGGTTTCCAAAAACATTCAGTACTTC. It is translated as CASSTSGTGVSKNIQYF.

The chain carries TRBV27 and TRBJ1-6; D unresolved. Deletions cut 3 bases from V and 2 bases from J, with 8 bases between. The CDR3 consists of 15 residues. Germline CDR1 reads MNHEY; CDR2 reads SMNVEV (reference sequence). CDR3 residues: CASSFKAAYNSPLHF. CDR3 nucleotides: TGTGCCAGCAGTTTCAAGGCAGCCTATAATTCACCCCTCCACTTT.

V and J are TRBV6-1 and TRBJ1-2; TRBD1 might be the D (5 bases). Deletions cut 3 bases from V and 4 bases from J, with 15 bases between. CDR1 and CDR2 from the germline V gene are MNHNS and SASEGT. CDR3 length: 15 residues. For the CDR3, the DNA is TGTGCCAGCAGTGAGGAGTGGCAGGGTGGCTATGGCTACACCTTC. This translates into CASSEEWQGGYGYTF.

This clone was counted a single time. The V call is TRBV11-3, the J call TRBJ1-6, with D unclear. The length of the CDR3 is 12 residues. Germline CDR1 SGHNT, CDR2 YENEEA. Trimming stripped 5 bases from V and 6 bases from J, with 5 bases between. The chain's CDR3 is CASSLSNSPLHF. CDR3 nucleotide sequence: TGTGCCAGCAGCCTCTCTAATTCACCCCTCCACTTT.

The V and J genes are TRBV2 and TRBJ2-1; TRBD1 matches 7 bases. The CDR3 has 18 residues. The germline gives CDR1 SNHLY, CDR2 FYNNEI. Trimming removed 2 bases from V and 5 bases from J; junction bases left unmatched: 15. The CDR3: CASSEQFIWDRLNNEQFF. The DNA for the CDR3 is TGTGCCAGCAGTGAACAATTTATTTGGGACAGATTAAACAATGAGCAGTTCTTC.

The gene calls are TRBV4-1 and TRBJ1-5, with a weak D call TRBD1 (5 bases). The CDR3 is made up of 14 amino acids. Germline CDR1 and CDR2: MGHRA and YSYEKL. The V end was cut by 1 base, the J end by 6 bases, with 10 bases between. CDR3 protein: CASSQAGGSQPQHF. The CDR3 DNA sequence: TGCGCCAGCAGCCAAGCCGGGGGAAGTCAGCCCCAGCATTTT.

This rearrangement joins TRBV7-2 to TRBJ2-1; 8 bases match TRBD1. Germline V gene sequence: CDR1 SGHTA, CDR2 FQGNSA. CDR3 length: 16 amino acids. V lost 1 base to trimming and J lost 7 bases; unmatched junction nucleotides: 9. The CDR3 is CASSLGGRTGRNEQFF. CDR3 nucleotides: TGTGCCAGCAGCTTAGGGGGGAGGACAGGGAGAAATGAGCAGTTCTTC.

The V gene is TRBV5-1, the J gene TRBJ1-6; 8 nucleotides agree with TRBD1. V gave up 4 bases and J gave up 7 bases; unmatched junction bases: 1. CDR3 length equals 13 residues. Per germline, CDR1 SGHRS and CDR2 YFSETQ. As DNA, the CDR3 is TGCGCCAGCAGCGGACAGGGAAATTCACCCCTCCACTTT. Protein sequence: CASSGQGNSPLHF.

The J gene is TRBJ2-1, the V gene TRBV5-5; the D gene is possibly TRBD1 (7 bases). V lost 1 base and J lost 1, with 18 bases in between. CDR3 length: 18 residues. Germline CDR1 SGHKS, CDR2 YYEKEE (reference sequence). The CDR3 nucleotides read TGTGCCAGCAGCTTGTTTGTGACAGGGAGGTCATCCTACAATGAGCAGTTCTTC. Translation: CASSLFVTGRSSYNEQFF.

The genes are TRBV10-3 and TRBJ1-1; D is ambiguous. CDR1 and CDR2 (germline): ENHRY, SYGVKD. The CDR3 sequence is 17 residues long. Trimming took 0 bases from V and 9 from J, leaving 23 bases between them. The CDR3 bases are TGTGCCATCAGTGAGTCCCATTCCGGTCGGGGTTCCCTGAAAGCTTTCTTT. This gives the protein CAISESHSGRGSLKAFF.

This sequence joins TRBV2 and TRBJ1-6; D not certain. The V gene lost 6 bases and the J gene lost 3 bases, with 12 bases spanning the gap. Germline V gene data show CDR1 as SNHLY and CDR2 as FYNNEI. This CDR3 spans 15 amino acids. The CDR3 nucleotides are TGTGCCAGCAGGATCCAGGACGACTATAATTCACCCCTCCACTTT. Its translation is CASRIQDDYNSPLHF.